This T cell receptor beta chain derives from a study of vaccination and CD4 T cells after COVID-19 (dated by TCRdb to between 2020 and 2023). For the wider study: Convalescent patients had a positive SARS-CoV-2 result on nasal swab PCR, and of these patients, fewer than ten had mild disease and one had severe disease. Post-COVID blood samples from convalescent patients were collected a median of approximately 100 days after diagnosis, with a range of roughly 30 to 170 days. Overlapping spike peptide pools from SARS-CoV-2 and from the common cold coronaviruses HCoV-NL63, HCoV-OC43 and HCoV-229E were used as culture stimuli. Control cultures received a CEFX viral epitope pool as the positive control, an HIV-1 Nef peptide pool as the negative control, or no peptide. Two doses of either the Pfizer-BioNTech BNT162b2 vaccine (n=8) or the Moderna mRNA-1273 vaccine (n=2) were administered to participants. Post-vaccine blood samples were obtained a median of approximately 70 days after the second vaccine dose, with a range of about 12 to 241 days. The spike-specific CD4+ TCR repertoire was compared before and after mRNA vaccination in over nine COVID-19 convalescent patients and a handful of infection-naive healthy vaccine recipients. Six males and four females were included in the convalescent cohort, with two Hispanic individuals, seven Caucasians, two Asians and one multiracial person represented. The paper as a whole reports these results and caveats: Although the median number of SARS-CoV-2-reactive clonotypes went up from 20 to 25 after infection to about 38 after vaccination, the increase was not significant. Nearly all vaccine-specific clones in convalescent patients (304 of 307) were mono-reactive for SARS-CoV-2 spike rather than cross-reactive with common cold coronaviruses. In convalescent patients, a median around 90% of post-vaccine SARS-CoV-2-reactive clones were detected only after vaccination, suggesting vaccine-specific priming. Relatively few convalescent patients were included in the study, and early timepoints after natural infection were not analyzed.

This clonotype was found once. No cognate antigen has been identified for it. The sample holds no much larger clone one base away, and base qualities are not on file. On its own, one read is weak support. Libraries were prepared through PCR. DNA from cultured CD4+ T cells underwent TCR sequencing with the Oncomine TCR Beta short-read assay at the Johns Hopkins FTIC core. The QIAamp micro DNA kit was used to extract genomic DNA from the cultured CD4+ T cells. Oncomine TCR Beta libraries from cultured CD4+ T cells were pooled using unique dual indexes and sequenced on an Illumina iSeq 100. Turning to the authors' computational methods: Non-productive sequences were filtered out, and CDR3s that did not start with C, did not end with F or W, or were shorter than 7 amino acids were discarded. The MANAFEST web application identified antigen-specific clonotypes by comparing peptide-stimulated wells against reference wells and other culture wells. To be called positive, a clone needed an FDR below 0.05, an odds ratio above 5, and a productive frequency above 0.1% in at least two of three replicate wells. A clonotype was classed as cross-reactive if the clonotype showed significant expansion both in SARS-CoV-2 spike wells and in at least one common cold coronavirus spike condition. Levenshtein distances (stringdist) and unrooted phylogenetic trees (ape) in R version 3.6.1 were used to assess CDR3 homology. In-frame beta chains were kept once TCRdb had trimmed the public reads at Q25 with fastp and called clones with MiXCR. A single entry per CDR3 protein holds the most common genes and DNA from its merged rows. The V and J calls and clone size are TCRdb's, not the authors'. A total of about 14,000 distinct CDR3 sequences appear in this sample, about three fifths of them only once. Together, the top ten hold roughly 6.2% of the sample.

Interpreted using the paper, the treatment or condition label stands for: roughly nine-day PBMC culture with coronavirus spike peptide pools or control peptides (ViraFEST assay). The ViraFEST assay was used in the study, in which antigen-specific T cells were expanded with peptide pools and expanded clonotypes were subsequently identified by TCR sequencing. Positive SARS-CoV-2 PCR tests in the convalescent patients dated from March to December 2020, before Alpha, Beta and Delta variants emerged in the United States. Each well held roughly 2 million PBMCs cultured in IMDM containing about 5% human AB serum and around 9.2 IU/ml IL-2, with about 10 ug/ml peptide pools added. On days 3 and 7, half of the culture medium was replaced with fresh IL-2-containing medium. CD4+ T cells were isolated after around 9 days of culture through negative selection using the EasySep CD4+ T cell isolation kit. Ficoll-Paque Plus gradient centrifugation was used to isolate PBMCs from whole blood, and the isolated PBMCs were then either used fresh or cryopreserved at -140C. Triplicate wells were generally used for each culture condition.

The receptor was isolated from a human donor who had recovered from COVID-19. Sequencing was performed on CD4+ T cells from blood, cultured in vitro.

Here is the DNA: TGCGCCAGCAGCTTGGGACTTTATGGCTACACCTTC. It encodes CASSLGLYGYTF. The sequence is built from TRBV5-1 and TRBJ1-2; the D gene remains uncertain. The CDR3 spans 12 residues, from the cysteine through the phenylalanine. Left in the record is the CDR3 DNA by itself, 36 bases read in frame from the first base. V lost 0 bases and J lost 5 bases; the stretch between them is 5 bases long. The germline V gene yields SGHRS for CDR1 and YFSETQ for CDR2.